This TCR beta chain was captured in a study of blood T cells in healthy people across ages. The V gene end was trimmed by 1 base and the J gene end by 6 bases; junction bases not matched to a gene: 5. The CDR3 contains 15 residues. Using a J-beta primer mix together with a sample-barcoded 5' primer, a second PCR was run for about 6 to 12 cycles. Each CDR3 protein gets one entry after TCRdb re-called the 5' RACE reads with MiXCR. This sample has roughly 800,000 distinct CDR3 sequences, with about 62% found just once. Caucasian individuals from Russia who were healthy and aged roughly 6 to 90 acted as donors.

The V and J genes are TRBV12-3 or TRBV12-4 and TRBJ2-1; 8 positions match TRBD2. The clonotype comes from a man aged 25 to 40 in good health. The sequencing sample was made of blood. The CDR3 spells CASSLGGRWVNEQFF. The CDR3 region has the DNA TGTGCCAGCAGTTTAGGCGGGAGGTGGGTCAATGAGCAGTTCTTC.